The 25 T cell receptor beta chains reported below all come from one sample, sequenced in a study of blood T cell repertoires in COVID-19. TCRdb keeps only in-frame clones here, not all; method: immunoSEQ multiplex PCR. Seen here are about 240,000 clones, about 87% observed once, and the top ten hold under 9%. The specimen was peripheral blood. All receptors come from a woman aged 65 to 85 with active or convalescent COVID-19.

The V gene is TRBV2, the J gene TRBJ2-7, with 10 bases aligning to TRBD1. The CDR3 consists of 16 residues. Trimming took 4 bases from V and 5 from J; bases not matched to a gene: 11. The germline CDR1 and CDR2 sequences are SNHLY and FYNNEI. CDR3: CASSATGTGVYNEQYF. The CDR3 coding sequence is TGTGCCAGCAGTGCTACCGGGACAGGGGTTTACAACGAGCAGTACTTC.

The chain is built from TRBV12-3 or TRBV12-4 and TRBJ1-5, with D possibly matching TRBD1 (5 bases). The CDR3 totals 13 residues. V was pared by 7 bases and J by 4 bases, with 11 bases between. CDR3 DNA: TGTGCCAGCACCCTGACAGTGAATCAGCCCCAGCATTTT. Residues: CASTLTVNQPQHF.

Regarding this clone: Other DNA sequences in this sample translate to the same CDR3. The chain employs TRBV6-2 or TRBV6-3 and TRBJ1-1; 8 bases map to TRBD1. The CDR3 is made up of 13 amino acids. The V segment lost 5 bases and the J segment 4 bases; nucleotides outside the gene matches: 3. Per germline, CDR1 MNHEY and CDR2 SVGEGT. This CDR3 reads CASSGQGVTEAFF. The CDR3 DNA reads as TGTGCCAGCAGTGGACAGGGAGTCACTGAAGCTTTCTTT.

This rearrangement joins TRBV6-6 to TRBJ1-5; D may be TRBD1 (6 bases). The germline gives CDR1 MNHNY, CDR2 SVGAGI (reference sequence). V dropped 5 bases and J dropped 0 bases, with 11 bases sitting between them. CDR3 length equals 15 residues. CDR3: CASSAYRDSNQPQHF. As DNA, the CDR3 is TGTGCCAGCAGTGCCTACAGGGATAGCAATCAGCCCCAGCATTTT.

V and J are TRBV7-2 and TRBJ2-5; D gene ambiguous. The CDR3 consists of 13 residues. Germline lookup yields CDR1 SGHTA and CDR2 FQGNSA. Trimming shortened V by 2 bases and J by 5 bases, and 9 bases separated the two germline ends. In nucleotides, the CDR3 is TGTGCCAGCAGCTTATCCGGTTTTGAGACCCAGTACTTC. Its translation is CASSLSGFETQYF.

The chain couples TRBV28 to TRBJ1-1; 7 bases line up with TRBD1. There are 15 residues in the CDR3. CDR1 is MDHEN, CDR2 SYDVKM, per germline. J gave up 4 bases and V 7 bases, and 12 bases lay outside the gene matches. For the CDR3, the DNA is TGTGCCAGCACCATGACAGGGCTGTGGGTCACTGAAGCTTTCTTT. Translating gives CASTMTGLWVTEAFF.

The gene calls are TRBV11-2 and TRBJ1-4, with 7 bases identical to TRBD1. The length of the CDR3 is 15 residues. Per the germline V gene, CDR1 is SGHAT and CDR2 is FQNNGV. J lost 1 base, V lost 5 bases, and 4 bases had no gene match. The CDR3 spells CASSLTGLTNEKLFF. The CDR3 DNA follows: TGTGCCAGCAGCCTGACAGGGTTAACTAATGAAAAACTGTTTTTT.

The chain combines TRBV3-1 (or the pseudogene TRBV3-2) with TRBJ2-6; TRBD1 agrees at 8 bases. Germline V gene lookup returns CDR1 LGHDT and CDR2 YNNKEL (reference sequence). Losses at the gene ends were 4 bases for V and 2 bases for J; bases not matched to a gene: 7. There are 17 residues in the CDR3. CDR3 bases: TGTGCCAGCAGCCGCCGCCAGGGGGCGACTGGGGCCAACGTCCTGACTTTC. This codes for CASSRRQGATGANVLTF.

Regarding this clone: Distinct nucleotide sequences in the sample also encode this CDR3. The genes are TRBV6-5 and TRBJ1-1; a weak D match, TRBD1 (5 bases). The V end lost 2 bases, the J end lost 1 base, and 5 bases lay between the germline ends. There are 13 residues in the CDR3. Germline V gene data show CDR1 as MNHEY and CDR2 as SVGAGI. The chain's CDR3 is CASSYTGNTEAFF. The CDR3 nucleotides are TGTGCCAGCAGTTACACAGGGAACACTGAAGCTTTCTTT.

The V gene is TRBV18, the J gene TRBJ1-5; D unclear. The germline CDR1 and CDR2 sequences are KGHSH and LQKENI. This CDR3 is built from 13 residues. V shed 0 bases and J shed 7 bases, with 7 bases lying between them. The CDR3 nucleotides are TGTGCCAGCTCACCACCCGGAGAGCAGCCCCAGCATTTT. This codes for CASSPPGEQPQHF.

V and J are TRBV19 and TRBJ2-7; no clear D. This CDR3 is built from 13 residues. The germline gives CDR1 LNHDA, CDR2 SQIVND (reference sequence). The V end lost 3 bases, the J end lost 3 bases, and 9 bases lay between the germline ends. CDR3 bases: TGTGCCAGTAGTATCAATCACGGCTACGAGCAGTACTTC. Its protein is CASSINHGYEQYF.

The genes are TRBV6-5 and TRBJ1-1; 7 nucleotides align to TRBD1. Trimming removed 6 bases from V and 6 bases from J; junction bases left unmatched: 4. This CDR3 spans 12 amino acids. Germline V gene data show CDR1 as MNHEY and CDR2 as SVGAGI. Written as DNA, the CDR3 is TGTGCCAGCAGCCAAGACAGGGCTGAAGCTTTCTTT. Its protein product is CASSQDRAEAFF.

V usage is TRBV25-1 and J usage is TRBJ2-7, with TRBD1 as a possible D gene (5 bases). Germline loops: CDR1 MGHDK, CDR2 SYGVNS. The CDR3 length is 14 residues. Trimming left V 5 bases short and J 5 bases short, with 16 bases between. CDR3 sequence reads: CASSRTGWGHEQYF. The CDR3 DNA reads TGTGCCAGCAGTCGGACGGGTTGGGGCCACGAGCAGTACTTC.

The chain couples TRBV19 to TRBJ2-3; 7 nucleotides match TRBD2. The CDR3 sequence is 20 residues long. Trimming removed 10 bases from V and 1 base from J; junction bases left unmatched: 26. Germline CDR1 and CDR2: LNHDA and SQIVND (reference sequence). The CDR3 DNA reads TGTGCCACCCCTCAAAGGGTGCGGGGGTTCCGGTGGGGTCGCACAGATACGCAGTATTTT. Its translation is CATPQRVRGFRWGRTDTQYF.

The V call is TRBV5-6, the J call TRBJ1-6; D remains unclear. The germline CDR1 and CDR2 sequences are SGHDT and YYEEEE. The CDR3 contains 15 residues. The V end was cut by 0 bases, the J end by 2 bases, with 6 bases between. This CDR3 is CASSLGVTYNSPLHF. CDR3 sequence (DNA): TGTGCCAGCAGCTTGGGCGTCACCTATAATTCACCCCTCCACTTT. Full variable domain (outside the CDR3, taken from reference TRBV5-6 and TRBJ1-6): DAGVTQSPTHLIKTRGQQVTLRCSPKSGHDTVSWYQQALGQGPQFIFQYYEEEERQRGNFPDRFSGHQFPNYSSELNVNALLLGDSALYLCASSLGVTYNSPLHFGNGTRLTVT.

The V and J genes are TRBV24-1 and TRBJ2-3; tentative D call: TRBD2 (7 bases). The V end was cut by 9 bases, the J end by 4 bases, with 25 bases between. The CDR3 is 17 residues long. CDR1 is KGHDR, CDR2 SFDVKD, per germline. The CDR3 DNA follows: TGTGCCACCGGTGCGGCTCGGGGGGCCCGCTTCGCAGATACGCAGTATTTT. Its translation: CATGAARGARFADTQYF.

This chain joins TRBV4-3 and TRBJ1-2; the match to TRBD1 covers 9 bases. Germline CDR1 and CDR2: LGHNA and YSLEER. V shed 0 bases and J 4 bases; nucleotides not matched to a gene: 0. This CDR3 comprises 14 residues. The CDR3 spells CASSQEGQGYGYTF. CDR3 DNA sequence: TGCGCCAGCAGCCAAGAGGGACAGGGCTATGGCTACACCTTC.

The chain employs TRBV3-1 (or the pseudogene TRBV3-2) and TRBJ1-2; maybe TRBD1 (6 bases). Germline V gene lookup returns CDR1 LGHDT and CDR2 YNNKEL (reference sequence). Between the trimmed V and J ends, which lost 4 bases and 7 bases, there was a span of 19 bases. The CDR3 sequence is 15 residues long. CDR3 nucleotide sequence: TGTGCCAGCAGCCCGGTTGAGGGGGGGCTGGTTGGCTACACCTTC. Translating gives CASSPVEGGLVGYTF.

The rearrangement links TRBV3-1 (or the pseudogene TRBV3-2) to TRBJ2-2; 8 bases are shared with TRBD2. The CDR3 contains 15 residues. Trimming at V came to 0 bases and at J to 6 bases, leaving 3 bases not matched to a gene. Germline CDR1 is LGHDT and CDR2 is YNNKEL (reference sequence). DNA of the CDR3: TGTGCCAGCAGCCAAGATGGGGGACTAGCCGGGGAGCTGTTTTTT. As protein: CASSQDGGLAGELFF.

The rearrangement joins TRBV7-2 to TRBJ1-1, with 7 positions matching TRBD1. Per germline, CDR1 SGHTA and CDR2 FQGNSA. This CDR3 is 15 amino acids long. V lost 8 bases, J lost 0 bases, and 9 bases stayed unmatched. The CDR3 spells CASAWSGGLNTEAFF. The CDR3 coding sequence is TGTGCCAGCGCCTGGTCAGGGGGGCTGAACACTGAAGCTTTCTTT.

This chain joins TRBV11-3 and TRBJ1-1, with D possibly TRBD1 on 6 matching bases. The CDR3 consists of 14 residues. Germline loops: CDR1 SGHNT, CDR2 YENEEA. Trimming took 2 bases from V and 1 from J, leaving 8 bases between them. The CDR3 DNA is TGTGCCAGCAGCTTAAGCAGGGGGAACACTGAAGCTTTCTTT. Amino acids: CASSLSRGNTEAFF.

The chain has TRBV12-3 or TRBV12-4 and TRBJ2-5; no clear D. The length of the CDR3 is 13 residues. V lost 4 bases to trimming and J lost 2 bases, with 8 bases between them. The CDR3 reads CASSWAQQETQYF. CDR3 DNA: TGTGCCAGCAGTTGGGCCCAACAAGAGACCCAGTACTTC.

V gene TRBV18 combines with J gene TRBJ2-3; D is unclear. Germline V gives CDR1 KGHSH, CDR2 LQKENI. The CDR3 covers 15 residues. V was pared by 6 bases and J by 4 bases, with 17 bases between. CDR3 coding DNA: TGTGCCAGCTCGCCCAACCAGAGGTCTTCAGATACGCAGTATTTT. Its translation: CASSPNQRSSDTQYF.

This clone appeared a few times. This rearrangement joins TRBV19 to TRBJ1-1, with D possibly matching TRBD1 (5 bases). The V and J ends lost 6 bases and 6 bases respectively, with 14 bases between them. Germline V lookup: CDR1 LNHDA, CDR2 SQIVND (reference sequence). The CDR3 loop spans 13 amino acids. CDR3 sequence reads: CASRPSQGSEAFF. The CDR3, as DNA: TGTGCCAGTAGACCGTCCCAGGGTTCTGAAGCTTTCTTT.

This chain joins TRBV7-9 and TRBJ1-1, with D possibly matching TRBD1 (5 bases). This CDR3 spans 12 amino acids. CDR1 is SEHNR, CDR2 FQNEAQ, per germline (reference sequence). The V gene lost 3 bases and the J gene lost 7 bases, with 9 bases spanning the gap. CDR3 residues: CASSFDSHEAFF. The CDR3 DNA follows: TGTGCCAGCAGCTTCGACAGTCATGAAGCTTTCTTT.